What follows are 22 T cell receptor beta chains derived from one specimen sequenced in a study of cytomegalovirus exposure and HLA in healthy donors. The primer mix had 60 Vbeta and 13 Jbeta primers. Measured with immunoSEQ multiplex PCR; TCRdb has only the in-frame clones, and not every one. The table lists about 150,000 clones, roughly 70% of them singletons. Sequencing was performed on PBMCs. The receptors stem from a man between 60 and 75 years old in good health and CMV-seronegative.

The genes are TRBV7-9 and TRBJ2-6; maybe TRBD1 (5 bases). This CDR3 contains 16 residues. V was shortened by 3 bases and J by 0 bases, with 9 bases between the two germline ends. Germline V lookup: CDR1 SEHNR, CDR2 FQNEAQ (reference sequence). The CDR3 DNA is TGTGCCAGCAGCTTCAAGGGGCCCTCTGGGGCCAACGTCCTGACTTTC. This sequence encodes CASSFKGPSGANVLTF.

The chain uses TRBV28 and TRBJ2-5; 13 positions agree with TRBD2. The CDR3 has 15 amino acids. CDR1 is MDHEN, CDR2 SYDVKM, per germline. V was clipped by 4 bases and J by 5 bases; unmatched bases: 4. CDR3 amino acids: CASSSTSGRGETQYF. The CDR3 DNA follows: TGTGCCAGCAGTTCCACTAGCGGGAGGGGTGAGACCCAGTACTTC.

The chain recombines TRBV5-4 with TRBJ2-7; D perhaps matches TRBD2 (5 bases). Germline lookup yields CDR1 SGHNT and CDR2 YYREEE (reference sequence). CDR3 size: 12 residues. Trimming cost V 4 bases and J 7 bases, with 12 bases left between them. CDR3 sequence reads: CASSIERREQYF. In DNA, the CDR3 is TGTGCCAGCAGCATAGAGCGGAGGGAGCAGTACTTC.

The V gene is TRBV9, the J gene TRBJ1-5, with 7 bases fitting TRBD1. The CDR3 is made up of 14 amino acids. Trimming removed 0 bases from V and 5 bases from J; junction bases left unmatched: 2. Germline lookup yields CDR1 SGDLS and CDR2 YYNGEE. CDR3 residues: CASSVGGTDQPQHF. CDR3 DNA sequence: TGTGCCAGCAGCGTAGGGGGGACAGATCAGCCCCAGCATTTT.

The V gene is TRBV28, the J gene TRBJ1-4; 7 bases line up with TRBD1. The CDR3 runs to 14 residues. From germline, CDR1 is MDHEN and CDR2 SYDVKM. V lost 4 bases and J lost 7; bases outside the gene matches: 6. The CDR3 DNA reads TGTGCCAGCAGTTGGACAGGAGGACGTGAAAAACTGTTTTTT. Its protein product is CASSWTGGREKLFF.

This clone came up a few times. The chain has TRBV5-3 and TRBJ1-1; tentatively, D is TRBD1 (6 bases). TRBV5-3 is an open reading frame whose function is uncertain. V lost 1 base and J 1 base, leaving 14 bases between the germline ends. This CDR3 comprises 16 residues. The DNA for the CDR3 is TGTGCCAGAAGCTTGTTCAGGGGCTTAAGGAACACTGAAGCTTTCTTT. Its protein is CARSLFRGLRNTEAFF.

V and J are TRBV27 and TRBJ1-6, with 11 bases that match TRBD1. V lost 2 bases to trimming and J lost 8 bases; unmatched junction nucleotides: 5. Germline V gene lookup returns CDR1 MNHEY and CDR2 SMNVEV (reference sequence). The CDR3 length is 16 residues. The CDR3 is CASSLPDRGPYSPLHF. CDR3 coding DNA: TGTGCCAGCAGTTTACCGGACAGGGGGCCGTATTCACCCCTCCACTTT.

The chain employs TRBV27 and TRBJ2-1; possible D gene TRBD2, 6 bases. This CDR3 has 16 amino acids. Germline V gene data show CDR1 as MNHEY and CDR2 as SMNVEV (reference sequence). V was trimmed by 2 bases and J by 2 bases, leaving 13 bases between them. The CDR3: CASSLLSGTPYNEQFF. The CDR3 bases are TGTGCCAGCAGTTTACTTAGCGGTACTCCCTACAATGAGCAGTTCTTC.

Only a few counts were recorded for this clone. This chain uses TRBV9 with TRBJ1-2, with 7 bases that match TRBD1. The trim removed 3 bases at V and 4 bases at J, leaving 9 bases unmatched. This CDR3 is built from 15 residues. In germline, CDR1 is SGDLS, CDR2 YYNGEE. The CDR3 sequence: CASSGRTGWAYGYTF. CDR3 bases: TGTGCCAGCAGCGGCAGGACAGGTTGGGCCTATGGCTACACCTTC. Supplemented by reference TRBV9 and TRBJ1-2, the full variable domain reads DSGVTQTPKHLITATGQRVTLRCSPRSGDLSVYWYQQSLDQGLQFLIQYYNGEERAKGNILERFSAQQFPDLHSELNLSSLELGDSALYFCASSGRTGWAYGYTFGSGTRLTVV.

This chain connects TRBV5-4 to TRBJ2-3; D is unclear. The CDR3 loop spans 16 amino acids. Germline loops: CDR1 SGHNT, CDR2 YYREEE (reference sequence). The V end lost 0 bases, the J end lost 0 bases, and 11 bases lay between the germline ends. CDR3 sequence: CASSLGARSSTDTQYF. CDR3 nucleotides: TGTGCCAGCAGCTTGGGGGCAAGGTCTAGCACAGATACGCAGTATTTT.

The rearrangement joins TRBV2 to TRBJ2-1; D remains unclear. The V and J ends lost 7 bases and 5 bases respectively, with 18 bases between them. Germline V lookup: CDR1 SNHLY, CDR2 FYNNEI. The CDR3 contains 15 residues. CDR3 in DNA: TGTGCCAGCACCTTTTCGTCCACCTATCACAATGAGCAGTTCTTC. It codes for CASTFSSTYHNEQFF.

This sequence joins TRBV5-1 and TRBJ1-1; tentatively, D is TRBD1 (6 bases). The CDR3 length is 18 residues. Trimming took 4 bases from V and 0 from J, leaving 22 bases between them. The V gene's germline CDR1 is SGHRS and CDR2 YFSETQ. The CDR3 nucleotides are TGCGCCAGCAGCCAGAGTCCACAGGGTCTGTGGCTGAACACTGAAGCTTTCTTT. Protein: CASSQSPQGLWLNTEAFF.

The V and J genes are TRBV5-6 and TRBJ2-1; a weak D match, TRBD1 (6 bases). The germline gives CDR1 SGHDT, CDR2 YYEEEE. V dropped 4 bases and J dropped 8 bases, with 22 bases sitting between them. The CDR3 loop spans 16 amino acids. CDR3: CASSLSVMGAQDEQFF. The CDR3 DNA follows: TGTGCCAGCAGCCTAAGTGTAATGGGGGCTCAAGATGAGCAGTTCTTC.

This sequence joins TRBV29-1 and TRBJ1-2; tentatively, D is TRBD1 (5 bases). The CDR3 is 12 residues long. Germline-derived CDR1 and CDR2 are SQVTM and ANQGSEA. The V gene lost 3 bases and the J gene lost 5 bases, with 10 bases spanning the gap. The CDR3 reads CSVEGPGYGYTF. The DNA for the CDR3 is TGCAGCGTTGAGGGGCCAGGGTATGGCTACACCTTC.

V usage is TRBV6-1 and J usage is TRBJ2-1; 8 nucleotides align to TRBD1. V lost 8 bases, J lost 7 bases, and 10 bases stayed unmatched. Germline lookup yields CDR1 MNHNS and CDR2 SASEGT. This CDR3 is built from 14 residues. The CDR3 sequence: CASRTAQGANEQFF. The DNA of the CDR3 is TGTGCCAGCCGCACCGCGCAGGGGGCGAATGAGCAGTTCTTC.

The chain couples TRBV21-1 to TRBJ2-7; TRBD2 reflects the table's D call only, with no check against the DNA. TRBV21-1 is designated a pseudogene. The CDR3 length is 14 residues. CDR3 sequence: CARAFEGLSYEQYF. CDR3 nucleotides: TGTGCCCGCGCCTTCGAGGGACTTTCCTACGAGCAGTACTTC.

The J gene is TRBJ2-1, the V gene TRBV9; 13 bases fit TRBD2. In germline, CDR1 is SGDLS, CDR2 YYNGEE. The CDR3 sequence is 14 residues long. Trimming took 3 bases from V and 14 from J; bases not matched to a gene: 8. This CDR3 reads CASSARTSGSLEFF. CDR3 nucleotide sequence: TGTGCCAGCAGCGCCAGGACTAGCGGGAGTTTGGAGTTCTTC.

V is TRBV28 and J is TRBJ2-2; D is perhaps TRBD2 (6 bases). The CDR3 extends over 15 amino acids. Trimming cost V 6 bases and J 4 bases, with 15 bases left between them. The V gene's germline CDR1 is MDHEN and CDR2 SYDVKM. The DNA of the CDR3 is TGTGCCAGCAGGGGCTCGGGAGTACCCACCGGGGAGCTGTTTTTT. Amino acid sequence: CASRGSGVPTGELFF.

The rearrangement uses TRBV6-6 and TRBJ2-1, with 13 bases aligning to TRBD2. This CDR3 is built from 16 residues. Trimming took 7 bases from V and 1 from J; bases not matched to a gene: 4. CDR1 is MNHNY, CDR2 SVGAGI, per germline (reference sequence). DNA for the CDR3: TGTGCCAGCACCAGACTAGCGGGAGGATCCTACAATGAGCAGTTCTTC. Protein: CASTRLAGGSYNEQFF.

This chain links TRBV27 with TRBJ1-5; TRBD1 matches 9 bases. V was clipped by 3 bases and J by 4 bases; unmatched bases: 7. Germline V lookup: CDR1 MNHEY, CDR2 SMNVEV (reference sequence). The CDR3 consists of 16 residues. The CDR3 region is CASSLRLGTGNQPQHF. DNA of the CDR3: TGTGCCAGCAGTTTGCGACTCGGGACAGGGAATCAGCCCCAGCATTTT.

This clone was seen only once. V usage is TRBV7-7 and J usage is TRBJ2-3, with 7 bases matching TRBD1. The germline CDR1 and CDR2 sequences are SSHAT and FNYEAQ (reference sequence). The V gene end was trimmed by 1 base and the J gene end by 3 bases; junction bases not matched to a gene: 1. The CDR3 is 14 amino acids. The CDR3 region is CASSLGQGTDTQYF. Here the CDR3 DNA reads TGTGCCAGCAGCTTAGGACAGGGAACAGATACGCAGTATTTT.

This chain links TRBV19 with TRBJ2-3, with 7 bases aligning to TRBD2. V dropped 1 base and J dropped 2; count of bases not matched to a gene: 9. CDR3 length equals 17 residues. Germline V lookup: CDR1 LNHDA, CDR2 SQIVND (reference sequence). The CDR3 bases are TGTGCCAGTAGTATAGTAACAGCGGGAACCTTCACAGATACGCAGTATTTT. It yields the protein CASSIVTAGTFTDTQYF.